The entry that follows covers one TCR beta chain sequence. Its target antigen remains unknown. Nothing much larger sits one base from this clone, and base qualities are not available. With the immunoSEQ assay, which is a bias-controlled multiplex PCR relying on V- and J-specific primers, TCR beta CDR3 regions were amplified from genomic DNA. In a second PCR step, a proprietary barcode and Illumina adapter sequences were attached to the CDR3 amplicons. An Illumina MiSeq instrument was used for sequencing of the CDR3 libraries. The authors processed their data as follows. Export and quality control were performed with immunoSEQ Analyzer 3.0, and downstream analyses were performed with R Bioconductor and Immunarch. Only productive rearrangements in the normalized downsampled data set went into calculating the repertoire metrics. Clonotypes larger than 5 templates in the normalized cohort were defined as pathologically expanded. Repertoire diversity was measured with the Inverse Simpson Index. To capture all clonotypes, the CMV-specificity analyses were run on the non-normalized data set. Drawn from immuneACCESS, this table holds only the in-frame rearrangements with V and J called that TCRdb kept. Clones are partly lost; checked studies trace under half to an unresolved V gene and leave the rest unexplained. V and J calls plus clone size are reproduced from that table; the DNA served to infer D and trimming. The sample table lists some 16,000 clones, 93% of them with a count of one. The top ten hold about 2% of the sample.

The data belong to a study of T cell clonotyping in hematopoietic cell transplantation (dated by TCRdb to the early 2020s). Regarding the research as a whole: Recipient samples taken before transplant were obtained following cytoreduction. A total of 130 to 150 blood samples were collected in the study from a few dozen consecutive transplant recipients and their related donors. Patients were recruited between September 2015 and January 2017 and followed until late 2020 or death.

Between the V and J ends, shortened by 7 bases and 3 bases respectively, the junction contains 16 bases. Spanning cysteine to phenylalanine, the CDR3 consists of 14 amino acids. The only DNA kept is the CDR3, 42 bases in frame from the first base. The germline V gene (reference sequence) sets CDR1 to MNHNY and CDR2 to SVGAGI. General findings and caveats noted by the study authors: Just a small fraction of recipient repertoires overlapped with donor repertoires, and more than 95% appeared de novo at the given depth. Inverse Simpson Index values from donors and from recipients before transplant predicted broader TCR repertoire diversity after transplant. Sample size was limited, and cells were not sorted, so CD4 and CD8 repertoire contributions could not be separated. A decrease in recipient TCR diversity was observed after transplant, and a progressive increase in pathologically expanded clonotypes was seen from day 30 to day 180.

The time point label, as the study defines it: recipient sample about 28 days before transplant, after cytoreduction. Recipient blood was collected about 28 days before transplant and at days 30, 100 and 180 after transplant. Using Nuclei Lysis Solution, genomic DNA was extracted from unfractionated peripheral blood mononuclear cells that were either fresh or cryopreserved. The chain uses TRBV6-6 and TRBJ2-7; TRBD1 could be the D gene, as 6 bases match. This sample comprised peripheral blood mononuclear cells, obtained before stem cell transplant. The source is a man aged 18 to 29 with biphenotypic leukemia. Some clones in this sample may be carry-over from other donors' samples. The CDR3 reads as follows: CASTQGHELYEQYF. The nucleotide sequence is given as TGTGCCAGCACCCAGGGGCACGAGCTCTACGAGCAGTACTTC.